This paragraph reports one T cell receptor beta chain. Relative to the germline gene, one junction end is altered; a read error may explain this. This sample is part of a study of blood T cell repertoires in COVID-19. Across the study: Nucleic acid was either cDNA or gDNA, and it came from T cells, B-cell-depleted T cells, or PBMCs.

Germline V gene data show CDR1 as MNHNS and CDR2 as SASEGT. The CDR3 length is 12 residues. The data were produced by immunoSEQ multiplex PCR, yet TCRdb's version contains in-frame clones alone and is incomplete. In the table there are 50,000 to 60,000 clones, about 88% of which are singletons. The receptor's source is a man in his fifties or sixties with acute or convalescent COVID-19. Specimen: peripheral blood. The chain links TRBV6-1 to TRBJ1-1; D call uncertain. CDR3 amino acids: CASSQAESEAFF. CDR3 nucleotides: TGTGCCAGCAGTCAAGCAGAGAGTGAAGCTTTCTTT.